Listed here are 21 T cell receptor beta chains from one sample, sequenced in a study of PD-L1 blockade in urothelial cancer. Using immunoSEQ multiplex PCR, the repertoire was profiled, and TCRdb retains in-frame clones only, with some absent. The sample contains fewer than 65,000 clones, 80% to 90% of which appear only once. The time point denotes: pretreatment peripheral blood. The specimen comprised PBMCs, sampled around atezolizumab (anti-PD-L1) treatment. The source is a man in his 70s with urothelial cancer.

The V and J genes are TRBV7-2 and TRBJ2-7; 11 bases are shared with TRBD2. V was pared by 3 bases and J by 7 bases, with 11 bases of the junction left unmatched. The CDR3 loop spans 16 amino acids. From germline, CDR1 is SGHTA and CDR2 FQGNSA. This chain's CDR3 is CASSLPGTSGAREQYF. The DNA for the CDR3 is TGTGCCAGCAGCTTGCCCGGGACTAGCGGCGCTCGGGAGCAGTACTTC. The variable domain in full, completed from reference TRBV7-2 and TRBJ2-7, reads GAGVSQSPSNKVTEKGKDVELRCDPISGHTALYWYRQSLGQGLEFLIYFQGNSAPDKSGLPSDRFSAERTGGSVSTLTIQRTQQEDSAVYLCASSLPGTSGAREQYFGPGTRLTVT.

The V call is TRBV7-2, the J call TRBJ2-1; D unclear. Germline assignment: CDR1 SGHTA and CDR2 FQGNSA. The length of the CDR3 is 12 residues. V was trimmed by 1 base and J by 7 bases, leaving 5 bases between them. The CDR3 loop is CASSLVGNEQFF. The CDR3 DNA is TGTGCCAGCAGCTTAGTCGGGAATGAGCAGTTCTTC.

This chain links TRBV6-5 with TRBJ2-7; 13 bases map to TRBD2. V trimming: 6 bases; J trimming: 6 bases; junction bases outside the gene matches: 5. The CDR3 covers 14 residues. Looked up from germline, CDR1 is MNHEY and CDR2 is SVGAGI. CDR3 sequence reads: CASRTTSGRPEQYF. In DNA, the CDR3 is TGTGCCAGCAGAACGACTAGCGGGAGGCCCGAGCAGTACTTC.

V usage is TRBV5-5 and J usage is TRBJ1-2, with TRBD1 matching over 10 bases. Germline trimming cut 1 base from V and 3 bases from J; bases unmatched to any gene: 3. The CDR3 runs 15 residues. Germline CDR1 and CDR2: SGHKS and YYEKEE (reference sequence). As DNA, the CDR3 is TGTGCCAGCAGCTTGCGGGACAGGGGCGACTATGGCTACACCTTC. Amino acids: CASSLRDRGDYGYTF.

In DNA form, the CDR3 reads TGCGCCAGCAGCCAAGATCTCGTGGTATACAGCCAAGAGACCCAGTACTTC. Protein: CASSQDLVVYSQETQYF. The chain links TRBV4-3 to TRBJ2-5; D gene uncertain. V lost 0 bases to trimming and J lost 1 base, with 15 bases between them. The V gene's germline CDR1 is LGHNA and CDR2 YSLEER. This CDR3 is built from 17 residues.

V is TRBV11-3 and J is TRBJ2-2; D might be TRBD2 (6 bases). The CDR3 runs 17 residues. Germline V gene data show CDR1 as SGHNT and CDR2 as YENEEA. V lost 1 base to trimming and J lost 7 bases, with 19 bases between them. CDR3 amino acids: CASSLVARRAIVGELFF. The CDR3 DNA sequence: TGTGCCAGCAGCTTAGTGGCCCGGAGGGCCATTGTCGGGGAGCTGTTTTTT.

The chain links TRBV4-3 to TRBJ2-2; possibly TRBD2 for D (6 bases). With 0 bases removed from V and 2 bases from J, the gap between germline ends came to 10 bases. This CDR3 comprises 16 residues. Germline V gene sequence: CDR1 LGHNA, CDR2 YSLEER. The DNA for the CDR3 is TGCGCCAGCAGCCAAGACAGGGAGGCTAACACCGGGGAGCTGTTTTTT. This sequence encodes CASSQDREANTGELFF.

V usage is TRBV5-1 and J usage is TRBJ1-4; no definite D call. The CDR3 is made up of 14 amino acids. V was shortened by 5 bases and J by 4 bases, with 12 bases between the two germline ends. The germline CDR1 and CDR2 sequences are SGHRS and YFSETQ. CDR3 bases: TGCGCCAGCAGGGATCAGGCCTATAATGAAAAACTGTTTTTT. Its protein is CASRDQAYNEKLFF.

The rearrangement joins TRBV5-5 to TRBJ2-5; 7 bases align to TRBD1. Germline CDR1 and CDR2: SGHKS and YYEKEE (reference sequence). The CDR3 length is 14 residues. Losses at the gene ends were 4 bases for V and 2 bases for J; bases not matched to a gene: 5. Written as DNA, the CDR3 is TGTGCCAGCAGCCGCCTGGGACAGCAAGAGACCCAGTACTTC. Translating it yields CASSRLGQQETQYF.

The chain employs TRBV7-8 and TRBJ1-4, with TRBD1 matching 9 bases. The V gene's germline CDR1 is SGHVS and CDR2 FQNEAQ. V lost 5 bases and J lost 8; bases outside the gene matches: 9. This CDR3 spans 15 amino acids. The CDR3 sequence is CASSPGTGLREKLFF. CDR3 coding DNA: TGTGCCAGCAGCCCCGGGACAGGGCTTAGGGAAAAACTGTTTTTT.

The rearrangement joins TRBV19 to TRBJ1-1; D remains ambiguous. The CDR3 runs to 13 residues. V lost 3 bases and J 5 bases, leaving 10 bases between the germline ends. CDR1 LNHDA and CDR2 SQIVND come from the germline V gene (reference sequence). DNA for the CDR3: TGTGCCAGTAGTATGGCGGGGAGTACTGAAGCTTTCTTT. Amino acid sequence: CASSMAGSTEAFF.

The rearrangement joins TRBV7-3 to TRBJ2-2, with 9 bases lining up with TRBD1. The CDR3 consists of 16 residues. V shed 4 bases, J shed 8 bases, and the junction held 11 bases outside the gene matches. Germline values: CDR1 SGHTA, CDR2 FQGTGA. The CDR3 DNA reads TGTGCCAGCAGCTCTACCGGGACAGGGAATGGGGGGGAGCTGTTTTTT. Protein: CASSSTGTGNGGELFF.

The chain couples TRBV10-2 to TRBJ1-1; maybe TRBD1 (5 bases). The germline gives CDR1 WSHSY, CDR2 SAAADI. CDR3 length: 14 residues. V was shortened by 2 bases and J by 1 base, with 8 bases between the two germline ends. In DNA form, the CDR3 reads TGCGCCAGCAGTGAGATGCAGGGGAACACTGAAGCTTTCTTT. Amino acids: CASSEMQGNTEAFF.

The gene calls are TRBV28 and TRBJ2-7; 7 bases map to TRBD2. V gave up 6 bases and J gave up 2 bases; unmatched junction bases: 10. This CDR3 has 15 residues. The V gene's germline CDR1 is MDHEN and CDR2 SYDVKM. CDR3 bases: TGTGCCAGCAGCCAAAATGGGCTAGCGGCCTACGAGCAGTACTTC. It yields the protein CASSQNGLAAYEQYF.

The chain recombines TRBV7-9 with TRBJ1-5, with D possibly matching TRBD1 (5 bases). The CDR3 runs to 14 residues. Trimming stripped 4 bases from V and 7 bases from J, with 14 bases between. Looked up from germline, CDR1 is SEHNR and CDR2 is FQNEAQ (reference sequence). CDR3 bases: TGTGCCAGCAGCTACAACGACGGGGGGCAGCCCCAGCATTTT. Its translation: CASSYNDGGQPQHF.

This chain joins TRBV4-1 and TRBJ2-3; D remains ambiguous. This CDR3 contains 17 residues. CDR1 MGHRA and CDR2 YSYEKL come from the germline V gene. With 0 bases removed from V and 0 bases from J, the gap between germline ends came to 13 bases. DNA for the CDR3: TGCGCCAGCAGCCAAGATGTTGAGGAGCCCAGCACAGATACGCAGTATTTT. Encoded protein: CASSQDVEEPSTDTQYF.

V gene TRBV25-1 combines with J gene TRBJ2-7; 8 bases are shared with TRBD1. CDR1 and CDR2 from the germline V gene are MGHDK and SYGVNS. The CDR3 length is 15 residues. V shed 6 bases, J shed 6 bases, and the junction held 13 bases outside the gene matches. The CDR3 coding sequence is TGTGCCAGCAGCAACTCTGGACAGGGTTCGGGCGAGCAGTACTTC. As protein: CASSNSGQGSGEQYF.

This rearrangement joins TRBV7-2 to TRBJ2-3; 7 bases match TRBD1. Per the germline V gene, CDR1 is SGHTA and CDR2 is FQGNSA. CDR3 length: 14 residues. J was trimmed by 5 bases and V by 0 bases; bases with no gene match: 2. The CDR3 sequence: CASSLASGGDTQYF. The CDR3 DNA follows: TGTGCCAGCAGCTTAGCGTCAGGGGGAGATACGCAGTATTTT.

This clone was observed at least ten times. The V gene is TRBV19, the J gene TRBJ2-1; D is possibly TRBD2 (5 bases). V was trimmed by 1 base and J by 6 bases, leaving 10 bases between them. Per the germline V gene, CDR1 is LNHDA and CDR2 is SQIVND (reference sequence). This CDR3 has 14 residues. The CDR3 reads CASSIVASGNEQFF. The CDR3 DNA is TGTGCCAGTAGTATAGTGGCCAGCGGCAATGAGCAGTTCTTC.

The J gene is TRBJ1-1, the V gene TRBV29-1; perhaps TRBD1 as D (6 bases). V lost 5 bases, J lost 12 bases, and 13 bases lay in between. Germline V gene data show CDR1 as SQVTM and CDR2 as ANQGSEA. This CDR3 has 10 amino acids. The CDR3 region is CSVRTASTFF. DNA for the CDR3: TGCAGCGTTAGGACAGCCTCAACTTTCTTT. The variable domain in full, completed from reference TRBV29-1 and TRBJ1-1, reads SAVISQKPSRDICQRGTSLTIQCQVDSQVTMMFWYRQQPGQSLTLIATANQGSEATYESGFVIDKFPISRPNLTFSTLTVSNMSPEDSSIYLCSVRTASTFFGQGTRLTVV.

This clone was detected once. The chain combines TRBV5-4 with TRBJ2-5, with D perhaps matching TRBD2 (5 bases). The germline V and J ends were trimmed by 4 bases and 6 bases, with 19 bases remaining between them. The CDR3 loop spans 15 amino acids. Germline CDR1 SGHNT, CDR2 YYREEE (reference sequence). The CDR3 spells CASSLGGSEQQTQYF. The CDR3, as DNA: TGTGCCAGCAGCCTCGGAGGTTCGGAACAACAGACCCAGTACTTC.